This paragraph reports one T cell receptor beta chain. Antigen: not known. Profiled with immunoSEQ multiplex PCR; TCRdb holds only in-frame clones, not every one. The table has tens of thousands of clones, approximately 74% seen once. V gave up 0 bases and J gave up 1 base; unmatched junction bases: 4. Germline assignment: CDR1 SGHRS and CDR2 YFSETQ. The CDR3 totals 16 residues. This sample was taken from a study of STAT5B mutations in CD4+ large granular lymphocyte leukemia. Study observations and caveats: No patients shared main leukemic clonotypes, though around 24% appeared at low frequency elsewhere.

This chain uses TRBV5-1 with TRBJ2-1, with 7 bases matching TRBD2. The specimen sequenced was CD4+ T cells from blood buffy coats. This sequence was found in a human donor in good health. CDR3: CASSLGGSGSYNEQFF. CDR3 in DNA: TGCGCCAGCAGCTTGGGCGGGAGTGGATCCTACAATGAGCAGTTCTTC.